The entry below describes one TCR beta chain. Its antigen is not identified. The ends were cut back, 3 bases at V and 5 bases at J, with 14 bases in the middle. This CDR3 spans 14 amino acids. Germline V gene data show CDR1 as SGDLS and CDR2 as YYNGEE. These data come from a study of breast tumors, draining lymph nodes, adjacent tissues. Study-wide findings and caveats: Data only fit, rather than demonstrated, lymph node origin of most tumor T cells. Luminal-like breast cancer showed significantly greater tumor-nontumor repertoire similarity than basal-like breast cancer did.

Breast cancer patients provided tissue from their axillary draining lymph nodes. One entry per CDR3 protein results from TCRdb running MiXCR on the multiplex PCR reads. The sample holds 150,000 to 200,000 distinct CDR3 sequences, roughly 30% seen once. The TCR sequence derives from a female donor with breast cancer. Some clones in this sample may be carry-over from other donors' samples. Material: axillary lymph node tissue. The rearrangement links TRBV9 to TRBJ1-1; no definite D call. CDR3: CASSGVGGRTEAFF. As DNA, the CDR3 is TGTGCCAGCAGCGGGGTGGGCGGGAGGACTGAAGCTTTCTTT.